This is a list of T cell receptor beta chains from one sample in a study of cytomegalovirus exposure and HLA in healthy donors. TCRdb's copy holds only in-frame clones and misses some; the assay was immunoSEQ multiplex PCR. The sample records roughly 98,000 clones, 80% to 85% being singletons. The sample comprised PBMCs. The receptors come from a man aged 40-49 years in good health and CMV-seronegative. Each CDR3 is given with its conserved first and last residue. The D gene is left open where the match is weak. Only some rows state a clone size, as once, few, many or a class for expanded clones.

J gene: TRBJ1-4; D gene: TRBD1; clone size: few; V gene: TRBV7-9; CDR3 DNA: TGTGCCAGCAGCTTAGGACAGGGACCTAATGAAAAACTGTTTTTT; CDR3 protein: CASSLGQGPNEKLFF
J gene: TRBJ2-3; D gene: TRBD1; clone size: few; V gene: TRBV6-1; CDR3 DNA: TGTGCCATCCGACCGGGACAGGGACCCACAGATACGCAGTATTTT; CDR3 protein: CAIRPGQGPTDTQYF
J gene: TRBJ2-5; D gene: NA; clone size: NA; V gene: TRBV12-5; CDR3 DNA: TGTGCTAGTGGGGACAGTTTTAGGGAGACCCAGTACTTC; CDR3 protein: CASGDSFRETQYF
J gene: TRBJ1-2; D gene: TRBD1; clone size: NA; V gene: TRBV27; CDR3 DNA: TGTGCCAGCAGTTACAGGGGGCGCGAAGGCTACACCTTC; CDR3 protein: CASSYRGREGYTF
J gene: TRBJ2-3; D gene: TRBD2; clone size: NA; V gene: TRBV5-6; CDR3 DNA: TGTGCCAGCAGCCGGGGGACTATCACAGATACGCAGTATTTT; CDR3 protein: CASSRGTITDTQYF
J gene: TRBJ1-6; D gene: NA; clone size: NA; V gene: TRBV13; CDR3 DNA: TGTGCCAGCAGCTTAGGGGGGAGTTATTCACCCCTCCACTTT; CDR3 protein: CASSLGGSYSPLHF
J gene: TRBJ2-4; D gene: TRBD1; clone size: NA; V gene: TRBV5-5; CDR3 DNA: TGTGCCAGCAGCTGGGGACAGGAGAAAAACATTCAGTACTTC; CDR3 protein: CASSWGQEKNIQYF
J gene: TRBJ1-1; D gene: NA; clone size: NA; V gene: TRBV10-1; CDR3 DNA: TGCGCCAGCAGTGAACAGCTGAACACTGAAGCTTTCTTT; CDR3 protein: CASSEQLNTEAFF
J gene: TRBJ2-3; D gene: TRBD1; clone size: NA; V gene: TRBV5-1; CDR3 DNA: TGCGCCAGCAGCCCCGTAAACAGGGGCGGCACAGATACGCAGTATTTT; CDR3 protein: CASSPVNRGGTDTQYF
J gene: TRBJ1-5; D gene: NA; clone size: NA; V gene: TRBV14; CDR3 DNA: TGTGCCAGCAGTCAAACTTGGAATCAGCCCCAGCATTTT; CDR3 protein: CASSQTWNQPQHF
J gene: TRBJ1-1; D gene: NA; clone size: NA; V gene: TRBV19; CDR3 DNA: TGTGCCAGTAGTAGCGCCTCGGGAGGGTTCCTCCAGAACACTGAAGCTTTCTTT; CDR3 protein: CASSSASGGFLQNTEAFF
J gene: TRBJ2-2; D gene: NA; clone size: NA; V gene: TRBV6-5; CDR3 DNA: TGTGCCAGCAGAGATCAGGGGACCGGGGAGCTGTTTTTT; CDR3 protein: CASRDQGTGELFF
J gene: TRBJ2-7; D gene: NA; clone size: NA; V gene: TRBV5-6; CDR3 DNA: TGTGCCAGCAGCAACCCCCGGGACAACTCCTACGAGCAGTACTTC; CDR3 protein: CASSNPRDNSYEQYF
J gene: TRBJ2-3; D gene: NA; clone size: NA; V gene: TRBV14; CDR3 DNA: TGTGCCAGCAGCCGCCACAGGGACGGTACGCAGTATTTT; CDR3 protein: CASSRHRDGTQYF
J gene: TRBJ2-3; D gene: TRBD2; clone size: NA; V gene: TRBV5-4; CDR3 DNA: TGTGCCAGCAGCCAACTAGCGAAGAGCACAGATACGCAGTATTTT; CDR3 protein: CASSQLAKSTDTQYF
J gene: TRBJ2-5; D gene: NA; clone size: few; V gene: TRBV27; CDR3 DNA: TGTGCCAGCAGTGATCGGACTCCCATCCCGGGGACCCAGTACTTC; CDR3 protein: CASSDRTPIPGTQYF
J gene: TRBJ2-3; D gene: NA; clone size: NA; V gene: TRBV11-2; CDR3 DNA: TGTGCCAGCAGCTTGGAACTGACAGGACGTACGCAGTATTTT; CDR3 protein: CASSLELTGRTQYF
J gene: TRBJ1-5; D gene: NA; clone size: NA; V gene: TRBV4-1; CDR3 DNA: TGCGCCAGCAGCCAAGATGTGCAGAATCAGCCCCAGCATTTT; CDR3 protein: CASSQDVQNQPQHF
J gene: TRBJ1-3; D gene: TRBD1; clone size: NA; V gene: TRBV4-1; CDR3 DNA: TGCGCCAGCAGCCAAGGGACAGGCCGGCCGGACACCATATATTTT; CDR3 protein: CASSQGTGRPDTIYF
J gene: TRBJ2-1; D gene: NA; clone size: NA; V gene: TRBV30; CDR3 DNA: TGTGCCTGGAGCCCACTAGTTGAGCAGTTCTTC; CDR3 protein: CAWSPLVEQFF
J gene: TRBJ1-4; D gene: NA; clone size: few; V gene: TRBV5-6; CDR3 DNA: TGTGCCAGCAGACGGACGGCGCAGGGTGGCGAAAAACTGTTTTTT; CDR3 protein: CASRRTAQGGEKLFF
J gene: TRBJ1-1; D gene: TRBD1; clone size: NA; V gene: TRBV5-1; CDR3 DNA: TGCGCCAGCAGCTTAACGGGACAGATGAACACTGAAGCTTTCTTT; CDR3 protein: CASSLTGQMNTEAFF
J gene: TRBJ2-2; D gene: NA; clone size: NA; V gene: TRBV7-6; CDR3 DNA: TGTGCCAGCAGCGAAGCGGGGAACACCGGGGAGCTGTTTTTT; CDR3 protein: CASSEAGNTGELFF
J gene: TRBJ2-7; D gene: TRBD1; clone size: NA; V gene: TRBV9; CDR3 DNA: TGTGCCAGCAGCTTAGAACAGGGGGGCGAGCAGTACTTC; CDR3 protein: CASSLEQGGEQYF
J gene: TRBJ2-7; D gene: TRBD1; clone size: NA; V gene: TRBV6-6; CDR3 DNA: TGTGCCAGCAGTCCCAGACAGGGGGCGTTGAGCGAGCAGTACTTC; CDR3 protein: CASSPRQGALSEQYF
J gene: TRBJ1-6; D gene: NA; clone size: NA; V gene: TRBV7-8; CDR3 DNA: TGTGCCAGCAGCTTACTCGCAGATAATTCACCCCTCCACTTT; CDR3 protein: CASSLLADNSPLHF
J gene: TRBJ2-7; D gene: NA; clone size: NA; V gene: TRBV10-3; CDR3 DNA: TGTGCCATCAGTGAGTCGATGGCCGCAGTCTCCTACGAGCAGTACTTC; CDR3 protein: CAISESMAAVSYEQYF
J gene: TRBJ1-2; D gene: NA; clone size: few; V gene: TRBV2; CDR3 DNA: TGTGCCAGTAGCTCCGGGACAATGATAACTTATGGCTACACCTTC; CDR3 protein: CASSSGTMITYGYTF
J gene: TRBJ2-7; D gene: NA; clone size: NA; V gene: TRBV6-4; CDR3 DNA: TGTGCCAGCAGTGACTCCCAAGTGGACAGATCCTACGAGCAGTACTTC; CDR3 protein: CASSDSQVDRSYEQYF
J gene: TRBJ1-1; D gene: TRBD1; clone size: once; V gene: TRBV10-3; CDR3 DNA: TGTGCCATCAGTGATTGGACAGGGGCCACTGAAGCTTTCTTT; CDR3 protein: CAISDWTGATEAFF
J gene: TRBJ1-1; D gene: NA; clone size: NA; V gene: TRBV5-4; CDR3 DNA: TGTGCCAGCAGCTTGGACCTAGGGGGTTTGAACACTGAAGCTTTCTTT; CDR3 protein: CASSLDLGGLNTEAFF
J gene: TRBJ2-1; D gene: NA; clone size: once; V gene: TRBV7-3; CDR3 DNA: TGTGCCAGCAGCTTAATGGCAGGCCCAAGGAATGAGCAGTTCTTC; CDR3 protein: CASSLMAGPRNEQFF
J gene: TRBJ2-2; D gene: TRBD1; clone size: NA; V gene: TRBV7-2; CDR3 DNA: TGTGCCAGCAGCAGACAGGGGGCCGGGGAGCTGTTTTTT; CDR3 protein: CASSRQGAGELFF
J gene: TRBJ1-3; D gene: NA; clone size: few; V gene: TRBV14; CDR3 DNA: TGTGCCAGCAGCCAAGATCGGGCAGGGACTTCCGGCCGATCTGGAAACACCATATATTTT; CDR3 protein: CASSQDRAGTSGRSGNTIYF
J gene: TRBJ2-3; D gene: NA; clone size: once; V gene: TRBV11-2; CDR3 DNA: TGTGCCAGCAGCTTAGATCGGGGCACAGATACGCAGTATTTT; CDR3 protein: CASSLDRGTDTQYF
J gene: TRBJ1-1; D gene: TRBD1; clone size: NA; V gene: TRBV5-6; CDR3 DNA: TGTGCCAGCAGCCCCCCGGGGACAGGGTGGAACACTGAAGCTTTCTTT; CDR3 protein: CASSPPGTGWNTEAFF
J gene: TRBJ2-1; D gene: NA; clone size: NA; V gene: TRBV14; CDR3 DNA: TGTGCCACGAAAGGCCCCGGGACTTTCTACAATGAGCAGTTCTTC; CDR3 protein: CATKGPGTFYNEQFF
J gene: TRBJ2-2; D gene: TRBD1; clone size: NA; V gene: TRBV11-2; CDR3 DNA: TGTGCCAGCAGCTTTGACAGGGTGACCGGGGAGCTGTTTTTT; CDR3 protein: CASSFDRVTGELFF
J gene: TRBJ1-1; D gene: NA; clone size: NA; V gene: TRBV6-1; CDR3 DNA: TGTGCCAGCAGTGAATTGGGGCGGACAGAAGCTTTCTTT; CDR3 protein: CASSELGRTEAFF
J gene: TRBJ1-4; D gene: TRBD1; clone size: NA; V gene: TRBV5-1; CDR3 DNA: TGCGCCAGCAGCTCCGACCGGGACAGGGACTGGGGTGAAAAACTGTTTTTT; CDR3 protein: CASSSDRDRDWGEKLFF
J gene: TRBJ1-3; D gene: NA; clone size: NA; V gene: TRBV7-6; CDR3 DNA: TGTGCCAGCAGCTTAGGTGCGGGCGGCTCTGGAAACACCATATATTTT; CDR3 protein: CASSLGAGGSGNTIYF
J gene: TRBJ1-2; D gene: TRBD1; clone size: NA; V gene: TRBV5-5; CDR3 DNA: TGTGCCAGCAGCCAGGAGGGGACAGGCGCCTATGGCTACACCTTC; CDR3 protein: CASSQEGTGAYGYTF
J gene: TRBJ1-3; D gene: NA; clone size: few; V gene: TRBV2; CDR3 DNA: TGTGCCAGCCTAGGGGGGGGCTTTGGAAACACCATATATTTT; CDR3 protein: CASLGGGFGNTIYF
J gene: TRBJ1-1; D gene: NA; clone size: NA; V gene: TRBV6-4; CDR3 DNA: TGTGCCAGCAGTGAACAGGTGAACACTGAAGCTTTCTTT; CDR3 protein: CASSEQVNTEAFF
J gene: TRBJ1-6; D gene: NA; clone size: NA; V gene: TRBV6-6; CDR3 DNA: TGTGCCAGCACCCAGGGTAGCTCCTATAATTCACCCCTCCACTTT; CDR3 protein: CASTQGSSYNSPLHF
J gene: TRBJ2-4; D gene: TRBD2; clone size: NA; V gene: TRBV6-1; CDR3 DNA: TGTGCCAGCAGTGGGGAACGGACTAGCGGGACGAGGGACATTCAGTACTTC; CDR3 protein: CASSGERTSGTRDIQYF
J gene: TRBJ1-5; D gene: NA; clone size: NA; V gene: TRBV6-5; CDR3 DNA: TGTGCCAGCAGCGCACGGGGGGGGCAACAGCCCCAGCATTTT; CDR3 protein: CASSARGGQQPQHF
J gene: TRBJ2-7; D gene: NA; clone size: NA; V gene: TRBV19; CDR3 DNA: TGTGCCAGTAGTATAGCCTCGCAGGGTGCCTACGAGCAGTACTTC; CDR3 protein: CASSIASQGAYEQYF
J gene: TRBJ1-2; D gene: TRBD1; clone size: once; V gene: TRBV28; CDR3 DNA: TGTGCCAGCAGTTCTCACCCGGGACAGGCACATGGCTACACCTTC; CDR3 protein: CASSSHPGQAHGYTF
J gene: TRBJ2-2; D gene: TRBD1; clone size: NA; V gene: TRBV5-4; CDR3 DNA: TGTGCCAGCAGGATGGACAGGGGGAAGACCGGGGAGCTGTTTTTT; CDR3 protein: CASRMDRGKTGELFF
J gene: TRBJ2-3; D gene: NA; clone size: NA; V gene: TRBV19; CDR3 DNA: TGTGCCAGTATGCAGGGGCCAGGCACAGATACGCAGTATTTT; CDR3 protein: CASMQGPGTDTQYF
J gene: TRBJ2-5; D gene: TRBD1; clone size: once; V gene: TRBV7-9; CDR3 DNA: TGTGCCAGCAGCTTAGTTCCAGGGGGCGCGGAGACCCAGTACTTC; CDR3 protein: CASSLVPGGAETQYF
J gene: TRBJ2-5; D gene: TRBD1; clone size: once; V gene: TRBV10-1; CDR3 DNA: TGCGCCAGCAGTGAGTCAACACAGGGGCTCAACTTC; CDR3 protein: CASSESTQGLNF
J gene: TRBJ2-7; D gene: NA; clone size: NA; V gene: TRBV15; CDR3 DNA: TGTGCCACCAGCAGAGATCTGTCCTACGAGCAGTACTTC; CDR3 protein: CATSRDLSYEQYF
J gene: TRBJ1-2; D gene: NA; clone size: NA; V gene: TRBV6-5; CDR3 DNA: TGTGCCAGCACCTCGGACAGAGCATATGGCTACACCTTC; CDR3 protein: CASTSDRAYGYTF